This TCR beta chain was obtained from a study of neurological immune-mediated disorders. Findings and limits, study-wide: A possible signature was seen in one related-CDR3 cluster, into which phylogenetic grouping placed the repertoires of 18 of 34 multiple sclerosis patients. The multiple sclerosis repertoire cluster was not associated with any clinical or MRI feature, with the authors stating that larger cohorts are needed.

This clonotype has at least ten counts. As yet, its antigen is unknown. Trimming cost V 1 base and J 3 bases, with 7 bases left between them. Germline V lookup: CDR1 LGHDT, CDR2 YNNKEL (reference sequence). There are 13 residues in the CDR3. TCRdb reprocessed the 5' RACE reads via MiXCR and lists one record per CDR3 protein. There are 50,000 to 80,000 distinct CDR3 sequences in the sample; roughly 3.2% occur only once, and approximately 3.5% lies in the top ten. The TCR sequence derives from a man aged 35 to 55 with multiple sclerosis. The sequencing sample was made of PBMCs. This sequence joins TRBV3-1 and TRBJ2-7; D is possibly TRBD2 (5 bases). The CDR3 DNA sequence: TGTGCCAGCAGCCAAGCTAGCTTCTACGAGCAGTACTTC. Its protein is CASSQASFYEQYF.